This T cell receptor (beta chain) stems from a study of cytomegalovirus exposure and HLA in healthy donors (dated 2017 in TCRdb). In the study overall: According to an earlier analysis of 587 of the donors, about 179 million T cells yielded 117 million unique TCR beta sequences and about 300 Gb of sequence data. A separate validation cohort of roughly 110 different subjects was used in addition to the 666-subject first cohort. In a later genetic analysis, genome-wide SNP genotypes for 398 of the 666 donors were used, and that subset was treated as a discovery cohort. An earlier analysis of around 580 of the donors used high-throughput TCR beta sequencing to judge whether each TCR beta V gene segment behaved as functional or pseudogenic. Alongside the repertoire data, information on donor age, sex, ethnicity and CMV serostatus was compiled. Across 398 genotyped donors of the cohort, an average of roughly 200,000 unique TCR beta nucleotide sequences per donor were sequenced, and approximately 19% of those sequences were non-productive. Typing coverage varied by locus: about 620-630 donors for A, B, C, DRB1 and DQB1; more than 500 for DQA1; nearly 610 for DPA1; roughly 450 for DPB1. An early release that covered 640 HLA-typed donors contained about 290 gigabases of sequencing data and around 80 million unique TCR sequences. Among the roughly 430 genotyped donors, 75% to 90% belonged to the genetic ancestry cluster associated with self-reported Caucasian donors. A later analysis re-analyzed previously published TCR beta repertoires from 600 to 850 donors and added high-resolution HLA genotyping to study TCR occurrence patterns. All discovery cohort repertoires had been generated on a single sequencing platform. Rather than using new phenotypic data, the later analysis identified candidate immune exposures from TCR beta sequences and from how often those sequences occurred across donors. To predict cytomegalovirus infection status, the study combined high-throughput TCR immunosequencing, statistical association of individual TCRs with disease status, and machine learning. The study used immunosequencing to profile the T cell repertoires of 670 or so subjects and linked those repertoires to cytomegalovirus serostatus. HLA typing covered class I and class II loci at four-digit resolution. A handful of DR-DQ haplotypes were handled as single units for association and clustering because linkage in the cohort was strong. The study was designed to test whether signatures of past pathogen exposure could be identified by cataloging public T cell receptors. The study at large found these results: In a later analysis, several top co-occurrence clusters were reported to appear linked to parvovirus B19, influenza, CMV and Epstein-Barr virus. In a later genetic analysis, fewer N-insertions in productive TCRs were reported among donors in an Asian-associated ancestry cluster than the roughly 710-donor mean. A later analysis found that TCR association rates varied across HLA loci, with DRB1 alleles showing the most associated TCRs and HLA-C alleles the fewest. In a later analysis, HLA-associated TCR beta chains showed more clonal expansion and lower generation probabilities than non-associated chains that were equally common. Because HLA typing was unavailable for some donors at each locus, only the typed subset was used in association tests. While some public TCRs were present in many individuals, most TCR sequences turned up only very rarely across donors. Some IMGT-functional V segments, including TRBV6-2 and TRBV6-3, could not be told apart with the 87-base-pair reads, so those segments were excluded. Assigning TCR associations to individual alleles was difficult when HLA alleles, especially DR and DQ, strongly co-occurred. The cohort was sequenced for TCR beta chains only, and without alpha or paired-chain data the features that could be detected were limited. It was suggested by the authors that the approach could potentially be generalized to other disease states and immunological phenotypes. Cytomegalovirus status was reported to be diagnosed by the classifier with high specificity and sensitivity in both the original and validation cohorts. Linkage disequilibrium might explain the correlated functional status among segregating V segments, but an unknown experimental factor could not be ruled out. For the cohort, immune exposure information was limited to CMV serostatus. In an earlier analysis of over 550 of the donors, most TCR beta V segments were observed in productive rearrangements about 87% or about 30% of the time, broadly matching IMGT annotations. Three of the identified cytomegalovirus-associated TCR beta chains were confirmed in vitro to be specific for cytomegalovirus antigens. Because counts were too low, about 18 rarely observed V segments, including chromosome 9 orphons, were excluded from the earlier analysis of a few hundred of the donors. A cluster of highly shared sequence variants was judged likely to represent a technical artifact of the sequencing pipeline. At a false discovery rate of 0.05, a later analysis linked roughly 17,000 TCR beta sequences to specific HLA alleles. The presence/absence analyses assumed that sequencing depth was roughly uniform across donors, and that assumption may not be true. In the study, some 160 TCR beta chains were listed as associated with cytomegalovirus. A further reported finding was that TCR beta sequences accurately predicted the HLA-A and HLA-B alleles for most subjects in the first cohort. In a later analysis, most CMV-associated TCR beta chains were found to appear HLA-restricted, with HLA associations seemingly driven largely by CMV exposure. V-gene and J-gene trimming of TCR beta chains was associated with a missense DCLRE1C variant in a later genetic analysis, and the association was replicated in an independent cohort.

The library came from the immunoSEQ multiplex PCR assay. The multiplex PCR relied on a mix of 60 forward primers for TCR Vbeta segments and 13 reverse primers for TCR Jbeta segments. The CDR3 region of rearranged TCR beta genes was amplified from genomic DNA with a multiplex PCR assay. On the Illumina HiSeq System, the amplified TCR beta libraries were sequenced as 87-base-pair reads. The authors processed their data as follows. In a later analysis, tens of millions of unique TCR beta chains were counted across the roughly 700 repertoires, and approximately 11 million of these chains were shared by at least two donors. A nearest-neighbor algorithm error-corrected the raw reads and collapsed the reads into unique sequences, merging closely related sequences to remove PCR and sequencing errors. V, D and J gene segments were assigned by aligning CDR3 sequences to IMGT reference sequences. Each retained sequence needed at least a six-nucleotide match to both a V gene segment and a J gene segment. A rearrangement was called productive if the CDR3 had no stop codons and remained in frame with V and J, and every other rearrangement was called non-productive. Following IMGT convention, CDR3 was defined as the stretch from the second conserved V-encoded cysteine up to the conserved J-encoded phenylalanine. In an earlier analysis of approximately 590 of the donors, sequences lacking an unambiguous match to a single V gene segment were excluded. An earlier analysis of some 610 of the donors called V segments functional above 56.7% productive rearrangements and segregating when the between-donor standard deviation exceeded 5%. A statistical classification framework was built to diagnose cytomegalovirus status from the catalog of TCR beta chain sequences. V and J gene assignment, in a later analysis, came from comparing TCR nucleotide sequences with IMGT/GENE-DB human TR gene sequences. The TCRdist pipeline was used in a later analysis to assign CDR3 sequences and most-parsimonious VDJ recombination scenarios. In a later analysis, each TCR beta chain was defined by its CDR3 amino acid sequence together with its V-gene family, and reads without a unique V-gene family were excluded. To address suspected cross-contamination and a sequencing artifact, a later analysis removed some 620 highly shared, low-generation-probability nucleotide sequences. For each public chain, a later analysis derived a clonal expansion index from normalized ranks of inferred template counts within each repertoire. A later analysis computed generation probabilities with a VDJ recombination model fitted to out-of-frame rearrangements, and checked the results against IGoR. In a later analysis, hypergeometric tests were used to score TCR-TCR, TCR-HLA and TCR-CMV co-occurrence, with a repertoire-size bias correction applied to TCR pairs. A later analysis estimated false discovery rates by permuting HLA or CMV assignments 20 times. In a later analysis, co-occurring TCRs were grouped with DBSCAN, and TCRdist sequence similarity was added when clustering was performed within HLA-allele-positive subsets. For co-occurrence clustering, repertoires with fewer than 30,000 or more than 120,000 public chains were excluded, along with roughly 5 repertoires with anomalous nucleotide sharing. TCRdb took this table from immuneACCESS and kept in-frame rearrangements with V and J called. Such tables lack part of the clones; where checked against another copy, unresolved V genes explain under half of the gap, and the rest is unexplained. Clone size and the V and J calls come from that table; the DNA yielded D and trimming. The sample profile shows some 71,000 clones; about 70% of them were found once. The ten most abundant clones make up 6% to 9.5% of the sample.

On this clone itself: The antigen it binds to is not known. Qualities for individual bases were not recorded, and no much larger clone is one base off.

Taken from cysteine to phenylalanine, the CDR3 has 14 residues. The CDR3 DNA has 42 bases and is translated from base 1. Germline trimming: 2 bases from V, 8 bases from J; junction bases outside gene matches: 5. According to the germline V gene (reference sequence), CDR1 reads SGHNT and CDR2 reads YYREEE. The cohort was made up of 500 to 850 healthy bone marrow donors. At the time of sampling, all cohort members were nominally healthy, though unrecorded immune exposures were likely present. The donor was CMV seropositive and belonged to the group of 250 to 300 seropositive cohort members. Each donor provided a peripheral blood sample, and peripheral blood mononuclear cells were used for TCR beta sequencing. The Qiagen DNeasy Blood Extraction Kit was used to extract genomic DNA from the blood cell samples.

The chain is encoded by TRBV5-4 joined to TRBJ2-1; a stretch of 9 junction bases matches TRBD2. The sample consisted of PBMCs. The clonotype comes from a man aged 40-49 years in good health and CMV-seropositive. The bases read TGTGCCAGCAGCTTACTAGCGGGTCGGGATGAGCAGTTCTTC. This codes for CASSLLAGRDEQFF.